This TCR beta chain was identified in a study of cytomegalovirus exposure and HLA in healthy donors. Notes on this clone: Its antigen remains unidentified.

Both 60 Vbeta primers and 13 Jbeta primers went into the PCR. Only in-frame clones appear in the TCRdb table, and some are missing; sequencing was by immunoSEQ multiplex PCR. Of some 120,000 clones listed, approximately 80% are singletons. Study observations and caveats: Presence/absence analyses supposed approximately even sequencing depth among donors. In vitro, three CMV-associated chains proved specific for CMV antigens.

The source of this sequence is a man over 45 in good health and CMV-seronegative. Sequencing was carried out using PBMCs.

CDR3 DNA sequence: TGTGCCAGCAGCGTCGGGAGTCGGGAAGGAGGCGAGCAGTACTTC. Its protein product is CASSVGSREGGEQYF. The chain recombines TRBV9 with TRBJ2-7, with a weak D call TRBD2 (6 bases). The CDR3 spans 15 residues. V was clipped by 2 bases and J by 6 bases, with 18 bases between them. The germline V gene has CDR1 SGDLS and CDR2 YYNGEE.